The 7 T cell receptor beta chains in this list originate from one sample, sequenced in a study of cytomegalovirus exposure and HLA in healthy donors. PCR amplification relied on 60 Vbeta primers (plus 13 Jbeta primers). Profiled with immunoSEQ multiplex PCR; TCRdb holds only in-frame clones, not every one. In the table there are fewer than 250,000 clones, around 90% of which are singletons. Sequenced material: PBMCs. All receptors come from a woman aged 18-29 years in good health and CMV-seronegative.

In DNA, the CDR3 is TGTGCCAGCAAAGAACAGGGCCACACCGGGGAGCTGTTTTTT. Its protein is CASKEQGHTGELFF. The rearrangement joins TRBV2 to TRBJ2-2; D is perhaps TRBD1 (6 bases). The length of the CDR3 is 14 residues. Germline CDR1 and CDR2: SNHLY and FYNNEI. The V end lost 7 bases, the J end lost 3 bases, and 12 bases lay between the germline ends.

The V call is TRBV2, the J call TRBJ2-5; D not certain. Deletions cut 4 bases from V and 5 bases from J, with 14 bases between. This CDR3 region has 14 residues. Germline values: CDR1 SNHLY, CDR2 FYNNEI. Written as DNA, the CDR3 is TGTGCCAGCAGTGCCTCCCCCGTCTTGGAGACCCAGTACTTC. Translating it yields CASSASPVLETQYF.

The chain couples TRBV2 to TRBJ1-5, with a tentative D call TRBD1 (5 bases). The CDR3 contains 12 residues. Trimming shortened V by 1 base and J by 10 bases, and 8 bases separated the two germline ends. Germline lookup yields CDR1 SNHLY and CDR2 FYNNEI. Written as DNA, the CDR3 is TGTGCCAGCAGTGAAGGGTGGGGCCCCCAGCATTTT. Protein product: CASSEGWGPQHF. The entire variable domain, with the rest obtained from reference TRBV2 and TRBJ1-5, is as follows: EPEVTQTPSHQVTQMGQEVILRCVPISNHLYFYWYRQILGQKVEFLVSFYNNEISEKSEIFDDQFSVERPDGSNFTLKIRSTKLEDSAMYFCASSEGWGPQHFGDGTRLSIL.

The chain carries TRBV14 and TRBJ2-1; 15 bases align to TRBD2. This CDR3 comprises 19 residues. V lost 4 bases and J lost 0; bases outside the gene matches: 7. From germline, CDR1 is SGHDN and CDR2 FVKESK. CDR3 in DNA: TGTGCCAGCAGCCGCCTAGGGACTAGCGGGGGGTACTCCTACAATGAGCAGTTCTTC. Translated, it gives CASSRLGTSGGYSYNEQFF.

The chain links TRBV4-1 to TRBJ2-7, with D perhaps matching TRBD1 (5 bases). The germline V gene encodes CDR1 MGHRA and CDR2 YSYEKL. V was pared by 4 bases and J by 0 bases, with 10 bases between. The CDR3 totals 14 residues. The CDR3 bases are TGCGCCAGCAGCCGATCGGACACCTCCTACGAGCAGTACTTC. It specifies CASSRSDTSYEQYF.

This clone appeared a single time. An end of the junction differs from the germline gene, which may be a read error. The chain joins TRBV7-8 to TRBJ2-3; TRBD2 agrees at 10 bases. CDR1 is SGHVS, CDR2 FQNEAQ, per germline. CDR3 length equals 16 residues. This chain's CDR3 is CASSPRTSGGTDAQYF. DNA of the CDR3: TGTGCCAGCAGCCCTAGGACTAGCGGAGGCACAGATGCGCAGTATTTT.

This clone is categorized as medium-sized. At the DNA level, this CDR3 is encoded by other sequences in the same sample as well. The CDR3 loop reads CASSRGTHKQETQYF. DNA for the CDR3: TGTGCCAGCAGCCGAGGGACACACAAGCAAGAGACCCAGTACTTC. V and J are TRBV11-2 and TRBJ2-5; D might be TRBD1 (6 bases). The CDR3 has 15 residues. Germline CDR1 reads SGHAT; CDR2 reads FQNNGV. Trimming cost V 5 bases and J 2 bases, with 15 bases left between them. The complete variable domain, with remaining parts taken from reference TRBV11-2 and TRBJ2-5, reads EAGVAQSPRYKIIEKRQSVAFWCNPISGHATLYWYQQILGQGPKLLIQFQNNGVVDDSQLPKDRFSAERLKGVDSTLKIQPAKLEDSAVYLCASSRGTHKQETQYFGPGTRLLVL.